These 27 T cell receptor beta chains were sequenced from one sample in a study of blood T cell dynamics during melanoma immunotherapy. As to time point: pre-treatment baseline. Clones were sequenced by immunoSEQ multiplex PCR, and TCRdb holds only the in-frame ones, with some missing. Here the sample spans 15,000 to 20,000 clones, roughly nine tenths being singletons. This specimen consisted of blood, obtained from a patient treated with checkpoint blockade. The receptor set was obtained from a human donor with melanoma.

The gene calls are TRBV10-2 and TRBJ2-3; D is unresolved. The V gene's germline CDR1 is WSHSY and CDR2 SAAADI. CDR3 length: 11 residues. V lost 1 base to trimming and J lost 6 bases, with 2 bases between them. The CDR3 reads CASSELDTQYF. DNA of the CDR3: TGCGCCAGCAGTGAGTTGGATACGCAGTATTTT.

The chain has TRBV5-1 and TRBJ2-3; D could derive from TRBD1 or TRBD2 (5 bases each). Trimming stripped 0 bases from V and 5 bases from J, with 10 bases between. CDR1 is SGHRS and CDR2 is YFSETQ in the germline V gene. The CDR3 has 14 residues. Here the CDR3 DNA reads TGCGCCAGCAGCTTGGTAGGGGAGAGAGATACGCAGTATTTT. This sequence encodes CASSLVGERDTQYF.

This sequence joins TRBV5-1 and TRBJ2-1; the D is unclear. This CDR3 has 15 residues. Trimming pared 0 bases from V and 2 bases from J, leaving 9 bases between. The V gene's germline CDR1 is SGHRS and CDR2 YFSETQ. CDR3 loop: CASSLDPPPYNEQFF. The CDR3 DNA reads TGCGCCAGCAGCTTGGACCCCCCTCCCTACAATGAGCAGTTCTTC.

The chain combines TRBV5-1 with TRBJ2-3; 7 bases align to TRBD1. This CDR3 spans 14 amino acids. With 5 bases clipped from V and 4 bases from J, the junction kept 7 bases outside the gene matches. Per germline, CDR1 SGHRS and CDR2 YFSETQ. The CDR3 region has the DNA TGCGCCAGCAGTAAGGAAGGGGGCCCAGATACGCAGTATTTT. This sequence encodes CASSKEGGPDTQYF.

The chain's CDR3 is CASSPDRGRVNYGYTF. Here the CDR3 DNA reads TGTGCCAGCAGCCCTGACAGGGGGCGAGTAAACTATGGCTACACCTTC. The V and J genes are TRBV6-6 and TRBJ1-2; TRBD1 aligns across 10 bases. Germline V CDR1 and CDR2: MNHNY, SVGAGI (reference sequence). The CDR3 loop spans 16 amino acids. V dropped 6 bases and J dropped 2; count of bases not matched to a gene: 9.

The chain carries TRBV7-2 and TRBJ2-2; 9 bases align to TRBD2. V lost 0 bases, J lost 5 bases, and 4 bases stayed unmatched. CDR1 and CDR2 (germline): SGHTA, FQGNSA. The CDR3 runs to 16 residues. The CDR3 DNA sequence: TGTGCCAGCAGCTTAGCGACAGCGGGGGGAACCGGGGAGCTGTTTTTT. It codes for CASSLATAGGTGELFF.

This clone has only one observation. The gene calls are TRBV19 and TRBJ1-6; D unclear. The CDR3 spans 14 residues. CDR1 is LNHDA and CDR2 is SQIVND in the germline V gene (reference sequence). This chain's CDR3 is CATGPPVGNSPLHF. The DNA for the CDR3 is TGTGCTACCGGGCCTCCGGTTGGTAATTCACCCCTCCACTTT.

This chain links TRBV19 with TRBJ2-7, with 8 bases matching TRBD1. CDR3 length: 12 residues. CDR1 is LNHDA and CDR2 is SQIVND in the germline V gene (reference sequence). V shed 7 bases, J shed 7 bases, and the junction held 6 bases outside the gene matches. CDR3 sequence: CASIGTGSEQYF. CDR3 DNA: TGTGCCAGTATCGGGACAGGCTCAGAGCAGTACTTC.

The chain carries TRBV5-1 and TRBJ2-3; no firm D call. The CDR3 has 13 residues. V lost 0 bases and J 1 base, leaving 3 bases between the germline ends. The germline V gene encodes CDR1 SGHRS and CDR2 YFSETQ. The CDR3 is CASSLGGTDTQYF. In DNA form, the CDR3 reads TGCGCCAGCAGCTTGGGGGGCACAGATACGCAGTATTTT.

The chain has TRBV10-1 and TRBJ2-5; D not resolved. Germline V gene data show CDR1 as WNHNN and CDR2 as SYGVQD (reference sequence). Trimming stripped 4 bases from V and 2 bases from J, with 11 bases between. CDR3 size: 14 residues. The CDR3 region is CASSVSTSQETQYF. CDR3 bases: TGCGCCAGCAGTGTGAGTACGAGTCAAGAGACCCAGTACTTC.

DNA of the CDR3: TGCGCCAGCAGCTTAACGGACAGTTGGACTGAAGCTTTCTTT. This codes for CASSLTDSWTEAFF. The V call is TRBV5-1, the J call TRBJ1-1, with D possibly matching TRBD1 (6 bases). Germline lookup yields CDR1 SGHRS and CDR2 YFSETQ. This CDR3 region has 14 residues. The V end was cut by 2 bases, the J end by 5 bases, with 13 bases between.

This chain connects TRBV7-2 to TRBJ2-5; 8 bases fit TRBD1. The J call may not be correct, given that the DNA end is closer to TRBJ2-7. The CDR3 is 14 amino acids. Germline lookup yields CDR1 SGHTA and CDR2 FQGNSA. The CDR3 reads CASSAVDRGGEQYF. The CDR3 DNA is TGTGCCAGCAGCGCCGTTGACAGGGGCGGCGAGCAGTACTTC.

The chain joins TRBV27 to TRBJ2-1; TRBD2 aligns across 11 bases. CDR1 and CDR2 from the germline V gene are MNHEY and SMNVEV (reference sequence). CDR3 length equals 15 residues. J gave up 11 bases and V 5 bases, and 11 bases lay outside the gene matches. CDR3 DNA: TGTGCCAGCAGTCCTCCGACTAGCGGGGCCCGTAAGCAGTTCTTC. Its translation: CASSPPTSGARKQFF.

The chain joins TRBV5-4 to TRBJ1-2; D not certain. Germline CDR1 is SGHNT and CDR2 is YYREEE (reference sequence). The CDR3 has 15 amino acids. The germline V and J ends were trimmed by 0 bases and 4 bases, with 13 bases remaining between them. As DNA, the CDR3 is TGTGCCAGCAGCTTGGGGTTTTCCGGATTCTATGGCTACACCTTC. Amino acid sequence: CASSLGFSGFYGYTF.

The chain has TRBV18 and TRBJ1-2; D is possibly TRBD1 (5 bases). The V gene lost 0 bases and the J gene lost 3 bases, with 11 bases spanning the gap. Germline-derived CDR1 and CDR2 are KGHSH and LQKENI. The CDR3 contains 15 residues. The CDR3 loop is CASSPPSGRDYGYTF. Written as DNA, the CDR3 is TGTGCCAGCTCACCACCGTCGGGCAGGGACTATGGCTACACCTTC.

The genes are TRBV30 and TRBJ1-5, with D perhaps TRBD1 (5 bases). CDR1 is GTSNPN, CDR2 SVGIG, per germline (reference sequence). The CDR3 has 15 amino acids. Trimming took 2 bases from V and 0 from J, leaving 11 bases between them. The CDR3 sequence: CAWSFLGGSNQPQHF. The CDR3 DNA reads TGTGCCTGGAGTTTCCTGGGGGGTAGCAATCAGCCCCAGCATTTT.

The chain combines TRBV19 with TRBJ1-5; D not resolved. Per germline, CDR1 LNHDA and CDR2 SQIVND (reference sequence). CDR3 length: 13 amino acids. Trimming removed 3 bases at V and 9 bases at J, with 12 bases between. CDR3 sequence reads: CASSIDRRSPQHF. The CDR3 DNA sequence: TGTGCCAGTAGTATTGATCGTAGGTCGCCCCAGCATTTT.

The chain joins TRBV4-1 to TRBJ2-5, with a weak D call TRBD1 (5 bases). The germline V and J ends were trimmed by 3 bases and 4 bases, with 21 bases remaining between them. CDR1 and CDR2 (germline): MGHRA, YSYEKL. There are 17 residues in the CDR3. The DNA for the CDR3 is TGCGCCAGCAGCCATGAGCCTGGGAATCCCAGGGCAGAGACCCAGTACTTC. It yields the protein CASSHEPGNPRAETQYF.

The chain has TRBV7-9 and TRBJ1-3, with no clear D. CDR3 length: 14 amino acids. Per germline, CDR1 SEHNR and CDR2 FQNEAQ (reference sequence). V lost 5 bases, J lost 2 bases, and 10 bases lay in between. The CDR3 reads CASSRTAAGNTIYF. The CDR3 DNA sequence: TGTGCCAGCAGCCGGACGGCCGCTGGAAACACCATATATTTT.

CDR3: CASSLESNNQPQHF. CDR3 nucleotide sequence: TGCGCCAGCAGCTTGGAAAGTAACAATCAGCCCCAGCATTTT. The chain uses TRBV5-1 and TRBJ1-5; D unresolved. The CDR3 consists of 14 residues. Trimming removed 0 bases from V and 3 bases from J, with 7 bases in between. Germline CDR1 SGHRS, CDR2 YFSETQ.

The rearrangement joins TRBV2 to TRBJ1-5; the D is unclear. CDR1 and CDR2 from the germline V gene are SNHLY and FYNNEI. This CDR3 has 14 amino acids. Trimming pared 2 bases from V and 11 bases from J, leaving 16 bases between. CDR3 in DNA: TGTGCCAGCAGTGAATGGTCAACAAGTTTGACCCAGCATTTT. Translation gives CASSEWSTSLTQHF.

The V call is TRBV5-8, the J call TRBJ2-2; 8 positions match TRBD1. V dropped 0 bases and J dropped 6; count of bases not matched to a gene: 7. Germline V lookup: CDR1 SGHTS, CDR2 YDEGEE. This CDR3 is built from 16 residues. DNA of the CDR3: TGTGCCAGCAGCTTGGTGACAGGGGCGGGCGCCGGGGAGCTGTTTTTT. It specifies CASSLVTGAGAGELFF.

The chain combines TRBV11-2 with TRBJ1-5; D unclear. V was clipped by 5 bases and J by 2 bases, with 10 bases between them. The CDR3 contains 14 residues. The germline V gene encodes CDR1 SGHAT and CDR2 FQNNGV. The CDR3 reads CASSPNLGNQPQHF. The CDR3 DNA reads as TGTGCCAGCAGCCCTAACTTGGGCAATCAGCCCCAGCATTTT.

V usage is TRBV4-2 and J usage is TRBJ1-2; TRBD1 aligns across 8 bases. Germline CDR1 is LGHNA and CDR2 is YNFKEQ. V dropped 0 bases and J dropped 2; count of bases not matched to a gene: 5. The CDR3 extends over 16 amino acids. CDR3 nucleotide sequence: TGTGCCAGCAGCCAAGAGGGGACAGGACCGAACTATGGCTACACCTTC. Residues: CASSQEGTGPNYGYTF.

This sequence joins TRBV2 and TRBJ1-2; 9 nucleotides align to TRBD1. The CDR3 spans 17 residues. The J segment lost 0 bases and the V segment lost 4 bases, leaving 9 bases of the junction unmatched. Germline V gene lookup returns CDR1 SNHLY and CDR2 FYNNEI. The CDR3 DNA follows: TGTGCCAGCAGTGGATCCGGGACAGGGCGTTCTAACTATGGCTACACCTTC. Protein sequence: CASSGSGTGRSNYGYTF.

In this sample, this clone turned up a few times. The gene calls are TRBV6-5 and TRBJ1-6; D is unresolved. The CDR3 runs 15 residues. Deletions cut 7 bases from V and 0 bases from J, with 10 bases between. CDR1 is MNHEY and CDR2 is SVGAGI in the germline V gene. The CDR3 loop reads CASNLGSSYNSPLHF. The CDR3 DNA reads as TGTGCCAGCAATTTGGGGAGCTCCTATAATTCACCCCTCCACTTT.

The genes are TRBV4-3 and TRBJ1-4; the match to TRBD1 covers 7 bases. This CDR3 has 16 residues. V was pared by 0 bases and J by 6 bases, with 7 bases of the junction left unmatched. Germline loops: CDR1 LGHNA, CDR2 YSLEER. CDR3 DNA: TGCGCCAGCAGCCAAGACCGGCGACAGGGTTATGAAAAACTGTTTTTT. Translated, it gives CASSQDRRQGYEKLFF.